This TCR beta chain stems from a study of blood T cell repertoires in COVID-19. Turning to the study itself: COVID-19 samples collected from the United States, Italy and Spain covered acute and convalescent phases.

Recruitment covered some 25 US areas and drew participants whose ages spanned about 18 to 100 years. Cohort assignment relied on participant-reported clinical history. Before they entered the study, exposed participants had met a COVID-19 case within 2 weeks. Data came from immunoSEQ multiplex PCR; TCRdb stores just in-frame clones and leaves some out. The top ten hold around 2.8% of the sample, which has about 270,000 clones, roughly 90% seen once. CDR1 and CDR2 from the germline V gene are MDHEN and SYDVKM. This CDR3 is 13 amino acids long. Trimming cost V 2 bases and J 9 bases, with 11 bases left between them.

Specimen: PBMCs or T cells enriched from blood (not recorded which). This chain joins TRBV28 and TRBJ1-5; D remains ambiguous. The clonotype originates from a man aged 35-49 years who had been exposed to COVID-19. The CDR3 sequence is CASSLVAVRPQHF. DNA of the CDR3: TGTGCCAGCAGTTTAGTGGCGGTGCGGCCCCAGCATTTT.